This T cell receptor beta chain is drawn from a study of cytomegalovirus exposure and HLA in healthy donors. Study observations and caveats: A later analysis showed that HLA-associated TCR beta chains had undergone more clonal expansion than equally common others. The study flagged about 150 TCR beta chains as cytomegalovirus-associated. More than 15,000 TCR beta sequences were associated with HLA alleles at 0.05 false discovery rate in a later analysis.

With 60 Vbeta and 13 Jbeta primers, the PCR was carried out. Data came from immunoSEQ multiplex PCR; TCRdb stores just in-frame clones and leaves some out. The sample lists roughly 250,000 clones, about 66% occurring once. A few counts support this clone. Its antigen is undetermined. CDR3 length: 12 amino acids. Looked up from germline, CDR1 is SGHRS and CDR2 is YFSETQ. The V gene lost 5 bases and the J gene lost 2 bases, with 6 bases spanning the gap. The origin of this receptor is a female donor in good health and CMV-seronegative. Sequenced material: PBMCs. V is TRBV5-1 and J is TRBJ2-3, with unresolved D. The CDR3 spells CASRQNTDTQYF. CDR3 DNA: TGCGCCAGCAGACAGAACACAGATACGCAGTATTTT.